Following are 14 T cell receptor beta chains from one sample sequenced in a study of shared clonotypes between healthy human individuals. Sequencing used immunoSEQ multiplex PCR; TCRdb keeps in-frame clones, though not all of them. In the table there are a few million clones, under 97% of which are singletons. Material: naive CD4+ T cells sorted from blood. Subset denoted: CD45RA+ positively selected. These receptors were obtained from a man aged 18 to 35 in good health.

This clone came up once. This sequence joins TRBV7-9 and TRBJ2-7, with D possibly being TRBD1 (5 bases). Germline V gene lookup returns CDR1 SEHNR and CDR2 FQNEAQ (reference sequence). CDR3 size: 17 residues. Trimming removed 1 base at V and 5 bases at J, with 21 bases between. CDR3 sequence reads: CASSLDRQGKVMDEQYF. Here the CDR3 DNA reads TGTGCCAGCAGCTTAGATCGTCAGGGAAAGGTAATGGACGAGCAGTACTTC.

This chain connects TRBV7-9 to TRBJ1-5; a possible D gene is TRBD1 (6 bases). With 1 base removed from V and 6 bases from J, the gap between germline ends came to 13 bases. Germline V lookup: CDR1 SEHNR, CDR2 FQNEAQ (reference sequence). This CDR3 comprises 15 residues. CDR3 DNA sequence: TGTGCCAGCAGCTTAGGAGGGGGTATAGGTCAGCCCCAGCATTTT. Translated, it gives CASSLGGGIGQPQHF.

The rearrangement uses TRBV4-1 and TRBJ2-5; no reliable D call. Germline assignment: CDR1 MGHRA and CDR2 YSYEKL. With 4 bases removed from V and 5 bases from J, the gap between germline ends came to 11 bases. The CDR3 spans 13 residues. The CDR3 here is CASSPSTLETQYF. The DNA for the CDR3 is TGCGCCAGCAGCCCGTCTACCCTTGAGACCCAGTACTTC.

The J gene is TRBJ2-1, the V gene TRBV7-2; 11 bases line up with TRBD2. The V segment lost 4 bases and the J segment 4 bases; nucleotides outside the gene matches: 3. Germline CDR1 and CDR2: SGHTA and FQGNSA. The CDR3 spans 15 residues. CDR3 amino acids: CASSWLAGGYNEQFF. The CDR3 coding sequence is TGTGCCAGCAGCTGGCTAGCGGGAGGATACAATGAGCAGTTCTTC.

V gene TRBV7-9 combines with J gene TRBJ2-3; D not resolved. The CDR3 is 14 residues long. V shed 1 base and J shed 1 base, with 6 bases lying between them. The germline CDR1 and CDR2 sequences are SEHNR and FQNEAQ (reference sequence). The DNA of the CDR3 is TGTGCCAGCAGCTTAGAGTCTGGCACAGATACGCAGTATTTT. It is translated as CASSLESGTDTQYF.

CDR3 coding DNA: TGTGCCAGCAGTGAGGATTCGGACACCTCGAACACTGAAGCTTTCTTT. It is translated as CASSEDSDTSNTEAFF. This rearrangement joins TRBV6-1 to TRBJ1-1; TRBD1 is a possible D gene (5 bases). Germline V gene lookup returns CDR1 MNHNS and CDR2 SASEGT. The CDR3 is 16 residues long. The ends were cut back, 3 bases at V and 1 base at J, with 15 bases in the middle.

For this clone: This CDR3 is also generated by other DNA sequences in the sample. The chain carries TRBV2 and TRBJ1-1; 9 nucleotides agree with TRBD1. CDR1 and CDR2 (germline): SNHLY, FYNNEI. Unmatched junction bases numbered 2, after V lost 2 bases and J lost 1 base. This CDR3 has 15 residues. Written as DNA, the CDR3 is TGTGCCAGCAGTGAAACAGGGGGCAGGAACACTGAAGCTTTCTTT. Residues: CASSETGGRNTEAFF.

The rearrangement links TRBV11-2 to TRBJ2-3; TRBD2 is a possible D gene (5 bases). The V end lost 0 bases, the J end lost 12 bases, and 16 bases lay between the germline ends. Germline CDR1 SGHAT, CDR2 FQNNGV. The CDR3 is 14 residues long. The CDR3 DNA follows: TGTGCCAGCAGCTTAGAGTTCTCCCGGGGTCAACAGTATTTT. Translation gives CASSLEFSRGQQYF.

The V gene is TRBV27, the J gene TRBJ1-2, with TRBD1 as a possible D gene (6 bases). Germline V CDR1 and CDR2: MNHEY, SMNVEV (reference sequence). V lost 6 bases to trimming and J lost 4 bases, with 15 bases between them. This CDR3 is 14 amino acids long. For the CDR3, the DNA is TGTGCCAGCAGCCCACAGGGCCCTGCCTATGGCTACACCTTC. Translation gives CASSPQGPAYGYTF.

The rearrangement links TRBV9 to TRBJ1-1, with TRBD1 as a possible D gene (6 bases). The CDR3 is 14 residues long. The V end lost 4 bases, the J end lost 4 bases, and 14 bases lay between the germline ends. Germline V gives CDR1 SGDLS, CDR2 YYNGEE. The CDR3 region has the DNA TGTGCCAGCAGCTCAAGCCCAGGGGTCACTGAAGCTTTCTTT. Translation: CASSSSPGVTEAFF.

To note about this clone: This same CDR3 is encoded by further DNA sequences in the sample. V and J are TRBV11-2 and TRBJ1-1; D is unresolved. CDR3 size: 12 residues. CDR1 is SGHAT and CDR2 is FQNNGV in the germline V gene. The V gene lost 1 base and the J gene lost 4 bases, with 4 bases spanning the gap. CDR3 coding DNA: TGTGCCAGCAGCTTAGCTGTCACTGAAGCTTTCTTT. The encoded protein is CASSLAVTEAFF.

J is TRBJ1-1 and V is TRBV4-1, with D possibly matching TRBD1 (5 bases). This CDR3 has 14 amino acids. CDR1 MGHRA and CDR2 YSYEKL come from the germline V gene. V gave up 1 base and J gave up 3 bases, with 9 bases separating them. The CDR3 region is CASSQGDRYTEAFF. For the CDR3, the DNA is TGCGCCAGCAGCCAAGGGGACCGATACACTGAAGCTTTCTTT.

The V call is TRBV5-6, the J call TRBJ2-5; 7 bases are a match to TRBD2. V lost 0 bases to trimming and J lost 1 base; unmatched junction nucleotides: 6. Germline lookup yields CDR1 SGHDT and CDR2 YYEEEE. The CDR3 covers 16 residues. The CDR3 DNA sequence: TGTGCCAGCAGCTTGGCGGGGGGAGCGGCCCAAGAGACCCAGTACTTC. Translation: CASSLAGGAAQETQYF.

This sequence joins TRBV25-1 and TRBJ2-7, with TRBD1 matching 7 bases. Trimming took 9 bases from V and 3 from J; bases not matched to a gene: 11. The V gene's germline CDR1 is MGHDK and CDR2 SYGVNS. The CDR3 loop spans 14 amino acids. The CDR3 DNA follows: TGTGCCAGACCGGGCCGGGACAGATACTACGAGCAGTACTTC. Protein product: CARPGRDRYYEQYF.